This T cell receptor beta chain was identified in a study of T cell responses to AZD1222 COVID-19 vaccine. This CDR3 region has 20 residues. Looked up from germline, CDR1 is LGHNA and CDR2 is YNFKEQ. V was cut by 0 bases and J by 0 bases, with 18 bases left in between. Sequencing was performed with immunoSEQ multiplex PCR; in TCRdb, only in-frame clones are kept and a portion is missing. The sample yields approximately 160,000 clones, around 92% seen once. Study results and caveats: After two AZD1222 doses, spike-specific TCR breadth and depth rose versus day 0.

Comments on this clone: What it binds is not known.

The clonotype originates from an adult in good health. The source material was peripheral blood, sampled on day 0 of AZD1222 vaccination. The chain couples TRBV4-2 to TRBJ2-6; D possibly matches TRBD1 or TRBD2 (5 bases each). CDR3 region: CASSQDPSWTGPSGANVLTF. CDR3 in DNA: TGTGCCAGCAGCCAAGACCCCTCTTGGACGGGACCCTCTGGGGCCAACGTCCTGACTTTC.